The 20 T cell receptor beta chains below all came from one sample that was sequenced in a study of molecular identifiers for immune sequencing clone quantification. MiXCR, run by TCRdb on the PCR reads, gives a single entry per CDR3 protein. The sample shows 53,000 or so distinct CDR3 sequences, roughly a third of them seen only once. The sample taken for sequencing was naive CD8+ T cells from blood, with Jurkat cell RNA spiked in. Regarding subset: FACS-sorted CD8+CD4-CCR7+CD45RA+ naive T cells. Every receptor here comes from a human donor in good health. Some libraries in this study had Jurkat cell RNA spiked in.

As concerns this clonotype: A much more abundant neighbour one base away suggests this may be a read error. The chain has TRBV28 and TRBJ2-7; tentatively, D is TRBD1 (6 bases). This CDR3 region has 16 residues. Germline CDR1 reads MDHEN; CDR2 reads SYDVKM. CDR3 nucleotide sequence: TGTGCCTGCAGTCTCGACAGGACTTTACCCTCCTACGAGCAGTACTTC. It specifies CACSLDRTLPSYEQYF.

A note on this clonotype: The junction departs from the called germline gene at one end, perhaps through a read error. This chain links TRBV7-2 with TRBJ1-4; no clear D. The CDR3 is 13 amino acids. Germline loops: CDR1 SGHTA, CDR2 FQGNSA. The CDR3: CAGSPDQGEKLFF. The DNA for the CDR3 is TGTGCCGGCAGCCCGGACCAAGGGGAAAAACTGTTTTTT.

The chain recombines TRBV9 with TRBJ2-1; 7 bases match TRBD1. Germline V lookup: CDR1 SGDLS, CDR2 YYNGEE. V trimming: 0 bases; J trimming: 8 bases; junction bases outside the gene matches: 5. The CDR3 runs to 14 residues. CDR3 protein: CASSVGRTGYEQFF. As DNA, the CDR3 is TGTGCCAGCAGCGTAGGTCGGACAGGCTATGAGCAGTTCTTC.

This clonotype came up a few times. The chain combines TRBV7-9 with TRBJ2-7; no reliable D call. The CDR3 is 12 residues long. Trimming pared 6 bases from V and 3 bases from J, leaving 9 bases between. The V gene's germline CDR1 is SEHNR and CDR2 FQNEAQ (reference sequence). CDR3 region: CASSLLLYEQYF. CDR3 sequence (DNA): TGTGCCAGCAGTCTCCTCCTCTACGAGCAGTACTTC.

The CDR3 DNA sequence: TGTGCCAGCAGCGTAGACAGTGGGGAGGTCTACGAGCAGTACTTC. Its protein is CASSVDSGEVYEQYF. The rearrangement links TRBV9 to TRBJ2-7, with D possibly matching TRBD2 (6 bases). The V gene lost 0 bases and the J gene lost 3 bases, with 13 bases spanning the gap. Per germline, CDR1 SGDLS and CDR2 YYNGEE. This CDR3 region has 15 residues.

Details on this clonotype: It may be a read error: a sequence one base away is much more abundant. CDR3 in amino acids: CASSSPRDCQETQYF. The CDR3 nucleotides read TGTGCCAGTAGTTCTCCGAGGGACTGTCAAGAGACCCAGTACTTC. The V gene is TRBV19, the J gene TRBJ2-5; D possibly corresponds to TRBD2 (6 bases). Trimming took off 5 bases at V and 2 bases at J, with 15 bases between the two ends. CDR1 LNHDA and CDR2 SQIVND come from the germline V gene (reference sequence). There are 15 residues in the CDR3.

This clonotype has only a few counts. This rearrangement joins TRBV5-1 to TRBJ2-1, with D tentatively TRBD2 (6 bases). The germline V gene has CDR1 SGHRS and CDR2 YFSETQ. The CDR3 is made up of 15 amino acids. The germline V and J ends were trimmed by 0 bases and 8 bases, with 15 bases remaining between them. The CDR3 coding sequence is TGCGCCAGCAGCTTGGCGGGGACTCTGACGGATGAGCAGTTCTTC. Translating gives CASSLAGTLTDEQFF.

In its sample, this clonotype was seen once. Possible read error: a much larger clone is one base away. The chain couples TRBV21-1 to TRBJ1-2; whether TRBD1, the table's D call, matches the DNA was not checked. TRBV21-1 is noted as a pseudogene. The CDR3 covers 17 residues. The CDR3 sequence is CASSHHKSTHCPDGYTF. The CDR3, as DNA: TGTGCCAGCAGCCATCACAAGTCGACCCACTGTCCCGATGGCTACACCTTC.

The V and J genes are TRBV2 and TRBJ1-6; TRBD1 agrees at 7 bases. This CDR3 contains 17 residues. V lost 6 bases, J lost 8 bases, and 16 bases stayed unmatched. Germline V gene data show CDR1 as SNHLY and CDR2 as FYNNEI. The CDR3 nucleotides are TGTGCCAGCAGAGTTACCCAAATGACAGGGTTGGATTCACCCCTCCACTTT. Translation: CASRVTQMTGLDSPLHF.

In this sample, this clonotype turned up many times. The chain is built from TRBV2 and TRBJ2-5; D gene unclear. From germline, CDR1 is SNHLY and CDR2 FYNNEI. This CDR3 spans 13 amino acids. Trimming stripped 6 bases from V and 1 base from J, with 9 bases between. The CDR3 sequence is CASSEYRQETQYF. Written as DNA, the CDR3 is TGTGCCAGCAGCGAATACCGCCAAGAGACCCAGTACTTC.

A word on this clonotype: A much larger clone differs from this one at a single base, so this may be a read error. The chain combines TRBV7-8 with TRBJ1-2, with 7 bases lining up with TRBD1. Germline CDR1 and CDR2: SGHVS and FQNEAQ. V lost 5 bases to trimming and J lost 9 bases; unmatched junction nucleotides: 9. The CDR3 covers 13 residues. The CDR3 here is CASSPKRDSRYTF. As DNA, the CDR3 is TGTGCCAGCAGCCCCAAGCGGGACAGTCGCTACACCTTC.

This clonotype was counted only a few times. V is TRBV3-1 and J is TRBJ2-5; 9 bases fit TRBD2. Germline trimming cut 2 bases from V and 5 bases from J; bases unmatched to any gene: 9. This CDR3 has 16 residues. Germline values: CDR1 LGHDT, CDR2 YNNKEL (reference sequence). The CDR3 reads CASSQPRSGRRETQYF. CDR3 DNA sequence: TGTGCCAGCAGCCAACCAAGGAGCGGGAGGCGGGAGACCCAGTACTTC.

The J gene is TRBJ2-2, the V gene TRBV3-1; 10 bases are shared with TRBD2. The CDR3 consists of 15 residues. V lost 4 bases to trimming and J lost 6 bases; unmatched junction nucleotides: 5. Germline V gene sequence: CDR1 LGHDT, CDR2 YNNKEL (reference sequence). DNA for the CDR3: TGTGCCAGCAGCCCGGGACTAGCGTCCCCCGGGGAGCTGTTTTTT. It encodes CASSPGLASPGELFF.

The genes are TRBV20-1 and TRBJ2-3, with D hard to call. The CDR3 runs 15 residues. The V gene lost 6 bases and the J gene lost 1 base, with 17 bases spanning the gap. Germline V gene lookup returns CDR1 DFQATT and CDR2 SNEGSKA (reference sequence). The DNA for the CDR3 is TGCAGTGCCAGAACACCTCTTGCGGGCACAGATACGCAGTATTTT. This encodes CSARTPLAGTDTQYF.

The chain combines TRBV12-3 or TRBV12-4 with TRBJ2-5; D uncertain. The CDR3 length is 14 residues. V lost 3 bases and J lost 5, with 13 bases in between. CDR3 coding DNA: TGTGCCAGCAGTTTTTTTGTCGGCCATGAGACCCAGTACTTC. Residues: CASSFFVGHETQYF.

The chain is built from TRBV5-6 and TRBJ2-1, with TRBD2 matching 9 bases. The CDR3 is made up of 16 amino acids. The V segment lost 4 bases and the J segment 4 bases; nucleotides outside the gene matches: 9. Germline CDR1 reads SGHDT; CDR2 reads YYEEEE. The CDR3 here is CASSDLAGVNYNEQFF. The CDR3 DNA is TGTGCCAGCAGCGATTTAGCGGGAGTAAATTACAATGAGCAGTTCTTC.

This clonotype was seen just once. The rearrangement links TRBV2 to TRBJ2-3; the D gene is possibly TRBD1 (5 bases). Trimming took 0 bases from V and 3 from J, leaving 10 bases between them. The CDR3 length is 15 residues. Germline assignment: CDR1 SNHLY and CDR2 FYNNEI. CDR3 coding DNA: TGTGCCAGCAGTGAAGCCGGACACCAAACAGATACGCAGTATTTT. It is translated as CASSEAGHQTDTQYF.

There are a few counts of this clonotype. The rearrangement joins TRBV9 to TRBJ1-2; weak D call: TRBD1 (6 bases). The CDR3 loop spans 14 amino acids. CDR1 is SGDLS and CDR2 is YYNGEE in the germline V gene. V shed 3 bases and J shed 4 bases, with 13 bases lying between them. The CDR3 DNA reads TGTGCCAGCAGCGAAGGGGGACCGAGCTATGGCTACACCTTC. It is translated as CASSEGGPSYGYTF.

Comments on this clonotype: This could be a read error, since a much larger clone is one nucleotide away. The conserved phenylalanine or tryptophan is not found at the CDR3 terminus, so this likely reflects a read error. The chain employs TRBV7-6 and TRBJ2-1; D is unclear. V was pared by 5 bases and J by 10 bases, with 12 bases between. The germline CDR1 and CDR2 sequences are SGHVS and FNYEAQ. The length of the CDR3 is 12 residues. The CDR3 reads CASSPLGSEQFS. The CDR3 DNA reads TGTGCCAGCAGCCCCCTAGGTTCCGAGCAGTTCTCC.

Points on this clonotype: A much larger clone sits a single nucleotide away, making a read error possible. This chain connects TRBV6-5 to TRBJ2-3; the match to TRBD2 covers 8 bases. The CDR3 sequence is 16 residues long. V was pared by 0 bases and J by 6 bases, with 8 bases of the junction left unmatched. The germline V gene has CDR1 MNHEY and CDR2 SVGAGI. The CDR3 nucleotides are TGTGCCAGCAGTTACTCGGGTAGCGGGAATTCGGATACGCAGTATTTT. Translating it yields CASSYSGSGNSDTQYF.